This TCR beta chain originates from a study of blood T cell repertoires in COVID-19. The method was immunoSEQ multiplex PCR; TCRdb's version includes in-frame clones alone and lacks a portion of them. This sample has under 150,000 clones, with around 82% found just once. Participants were placed into cohorts based on the clinical history they reported. The TCR comes from a man aged 45-60 years in a cohort exposed to, infected with or recovered from COVID-19 (not recorded which). Sequencing was performed on PBMCs or T cells enriched from blood (not recorded which).

CDR3 in amino acids: CASSRTGTGAFQETQYF. The CDR3 nucleotides are TGTGCCAGCAGCCGAACCGGGACAGGGGCCTTCCAAGAGACCCAGTACTTC. The V call is TRBV3-1 (or the pseudogene TRBV3-2), the J call TRBJ2-5; TRBD1 aligns across 10 bases. Germline trimming cut 4 bases from V and 1 base from J; bases unmatched to any gene: 9. Germline CDR1 LGHDT, CDR2 YNNKEL (reference sequence). CDR3 length: 17 amino acids.